A selection of T cell receptor beta chains follows, all from one sample in a study of T-cell reconstitution after alpha-beta-depleted transplantation in children. TCRdb analysed the PCR reads with MiXCR anew, one entry per CDR3 protein. The sample has 200,000 to 250,000 distinct CDR3 sequences; around 10% are singletons. The source material was PBMCs from the stem cell graft donor, sampled from the stem cell graft. These receptors were collected from a human donor who donated a stem cell graft to a child with acute lymphoblastic leukemia. Each CDR3 is given with its conserved first and last residue. Each record gives: J gene, V gene, CDR3 protein.

TRBJ1-2 | TRBV7-8 | CASSRESGDDYGYTF
TRBJ2-3 | TRBV4-2 | CASSHNRGGPSPLRGLPEGSQYF
TRBJ1-5 | TRBV6-1 | CASSAPGTTNQPQHF
TRBJ2-3 | TRBV9 | CASSVEGQGGDTQYF
TRBJ2-6 | TRBV4-1 | CASSLLPGQLKLSGANVLTF
TRBJ2-7 | TRBV7-9 | CASSLGLSVTVTYEQYF
TRBJ2-2 | TRBV6-5 | CASSYTGATGELFF
TRBJ1-6 | TRBV5-1 | CASSLEPTGDSPLHF
TRBJ2-2 | TRBV5-1 | CASSSHTSGGAAGELFF
TRBJ2-5 | TRBV29-1 | CSVEASRGRQETQYF
TRBJ1-3 | TRBV7-6 | CASSLQEISGNTIYF
TRBJ1-2 | TRBV5-1 | CASSLDSRYGYTF
TRBJ2-1 | TRBV27 | CASSRRDRGYNEQFF
TRBJ2-7 | TRBV10-2 | CASSEGPLAASYEQYF
TRBJ1-1 | TRBV11-2 | CASSLEMDRDAFF
TRBJ2-7 | TRBV20-1 | CSATSGQGLYEQYF
TRBJ2-3 | TRBV12-3/TRBV12-4 | CASSELAGTDTQYF
TRBJ2-3 | TRBV5-1 | CASSPGLAFLSSSDTQYF
TRBJ1-1 | TRBV7-2 | CASSLTRQGINLEAFF
TRBJ2-2 | TRBV24-1 | CATSDFAVNSPTGELFF
TRBJ1-2 | TRBV5-4 | CASTIQGNYGYTF
TRBJ2-5 | TRBV4-3 | CASSQSARQETQYF
TRBJ2-4 | TRBV5-1 | CASSLVVGDIQYF
TRBJ1-1 | TRBV12-3/TRBV12-4 | CASTPTASNTEAFF
TRBJ1-2 | TRBV9 | CASSAETDYGYTF
TRBJ2-5 | TRBV7-2 | CASSLQHSQETQYF
TRBJ2-7 | TRBV5-1 | CASSSGLAGGPSSYEQYF
TRBJ1-1 | TRBV25-1 | CASSESGDYTEAFF
TRBJ2-6 | TRBV29-1 | CSVEAWGHSGANVLTF
TRBJ2-3 | TRBV6-1 | CASTLRGTGKDTQYF
TRBJ1-1 | TRBV19 | CASSIMAVGGTEAFF
TRBJ1-4 | TRBV7-2 | CASSPQGATNEKLFF
TRBJ2-2 | TRBV7-7 | CASSLRTPGPTNTGELFF
TRBJ2-2 | TRBV7-9 | CASKMDGSGELFF
TRBJ2-1 | TRBV7-2 | CASSLARGSYNEQFF
TRBJ2-2 | TRBV9 | CASTILAGGLNTGELFF
TRBJ2-7 | TRBV7-9 | CASSERTGGGYEQYF
TRBJ2-2 | TRBV20-1 | CSALSGGATGELFF
TRBJ2-1 | TRBV20-1 | CSARDRSGGDEQFF
TRBJ1-1 | TRBV7-2 | CASSSAPGFWNTEAFF
TRBJ2-6 | TRBV5-5 | CASSWTGVTGANVLTF
TRBJ1-1 | TRBV2 | CARESGQSFMRTEAFF
TRBJ1-5 | TRBV10-3 | CAISESADAQPQHF
TRBJ1-6 | TRBV6-5 | CASRENRTPLHF
TRBJ1-1 | TRBV12-3/TRBV12-4 | CASSSSRDSKAFF